This T cell receptor beta chain originates from a study of T cell responses to AZD1222 COVID-19 vaccine. Overall study results and limits: It was only six AZD1222 recipients who were seropositive at baseline. White British donors predominated, females outnumbered males, and clonal diversity was possibly underestimated.

Assay: immunoSEQ multiplex PCR; the TCRdb copy retains only in-frame clones and omits some. The data hold over 130,000 clones, with 92% observed a single time. The CDR3 has 13 residues. Germline-derived CDR1 and CDR2 are SGHRS and YFSETQ. V was shortened by 5 bases and J by 2 bases, with 9 bases between the two germline ends. Details on this clone: The antigen remains unidentified.

The source of this sequence is an adult who received the AZD1222 COVID-19 vaccine. The sample consisted of peripheral blood, taken 28 days after the second AZD1222 dose. The chain links TRBV5-1 to TRBJ2-3, with D possibly being TRBD2 (5 bases). DNA of the CDR3: TGCGCCAGCAGGGACTTACTCACAGATACGCAGTATTTT. Its translation is CASRDLLTDTQYF.